The 16 T cell receptor beta chains listed next were all sequenced from one sample in a study of control samples from healthy donors and cancer patients. Clones were sequenced by immunoSEQ multiplex PCR, and TCRdb holds only the in-frame ones, with some missing. The repertoire holds 89,000 or so clones, with about 87% as singletons. Sequencing was performed on blood. The receptor set was obtained from a man in his fifties in good health.

This clone came up a few times. The chain links TRBV6-5 to TRBJ1-2; D gene ambiguous. Trimming removed 3 bases from V and 7 bases from J, with 12 bases in between. The germline V gene has CDR1 MNHEY and CDR2 SVGAGI. The CDR3 runs to 13 residues. CDR3 loop: CASSYGLTAGYTF. The CDR3 DNA sequence: TGTGCCAGCAGTTATGGTCTCACGGCTGGCTACACCTTC.

J is TRBJ2-3 and V is TRBV2; 8 bases fit TRBD2. The germline CDR1 and CDR2 sequences are SNHLY and FYNNEI. This CDR3 has 18 amino acids. V was clipped by 3 bases and J by 2 bases; unmatched bases: 13. As DNA, the CDR3 is TGTGCCAGCAGTGATGGGACCGACGGGAGGGCGGACACAGATACGCAGTATTTT. It specifies CASSDGTDGRADTDTQYF.

This clone was seen a single time. This chain links TRBV18 with TRBJ2-7; TRBD2 aligns across 14 bases. This CDR3 contains 16 residues. V gave up 3 bases and J gave up 3 bases; unmatched junction bases: 4. The V gene's germline CDR1 is KGHSH and CDR2 LQKENI. CDR3 protein: CASSPLGTSGGYEQYF. DNA for the CDR3: TGTGCCAGCTCACCCTTAGGGACTAGCGGGGGCTACGAGCAGTACTTC.

The chain joins TRBV5-1 to TRBJ1-3, with D perhaps matching TRBD1 (6 bases). Germline V gene data show CDR1 as SGHRS and CDR2 as YFSETQ. This CDR3 has 15 amino acids. V lost 0 bases and J lost 8, with 15 bases in between. CDR3: CASSLEGDFWDTIYF. CDR3 nucleotides: TGCGCCAGCAGCTTGGAGGGGGACTTTTGGGACACCATATATTTT.

This clone occurred a few times. The chain joins TRBV9 to TRBJ1-1, with D maybe TRBD1 (5 bases). The V gene lost 2 bases and the J gene lost 6 bases, with 11 bases spanning the gap. Germline loops: CDR1 SGDLS, CDR2 YYNGEE. The CDR3 length is 13 residues. This CDR3 reads CASSVGSGSEAFF. In DNA form, the CDR3 reads TGTGCCAGCAGCGTCGGGTCAGGGTCTGAAGCTTTCTTT.

V and J are TRBV5-6 and TRBJ1-2; a weak D match, TRBD1 (5 bases). Deletions cut 2 bases from V and 0 bases from J, with 8 bases between. There are 14 residues in the CDR3. From germline, CDR1 is SGHDT and CDR2 YYEEEE. CDR3 sequence: CASSLDRANYGYTF. CDR3 sequence (DNA): TGTGCCAGCAGCTTAGACAGAGCTAACTATGGCTACACCTTC.

Sample share makes this clone medium-sized. The chain recombines TRBV4-3 with TRBJ2-1; TRBD2 aligns across 8 bases. Unmatched junction bases numbered 15, after V lost 0 bases and J lost 2 bases. Germline CDR1 and CDR2: LGHNA and YSLEER. The CDR3 spans 20 residues. The CDR3 DNA reads as TGCGCCAGCAGCCAAGATATACCGGGGGGGCTTTTCGTAACCTACAATGAGCAGTTCTTC. It codes for CASSQDIPGGLFVTYNEQFF.

This clone was seen only once. The chain is built from TRBV7-8 and TRBJ2-5; TRBD2 matches 7 bases. The length of the CDR3 is 14 residues. V lost 5 bases, J lost 5 bases, and 8 bases stayed unmatched. In germline, CDR1 is SGHVS, CDR2 FQNEAQ. The CDR3 bases are TGTGCCAGCAGCCGAGGCCAGGGAGGGGAGACCCAGTACTTC. Residues: CASSRGQGGETQYF.

This clone has only one observation. The chain has TRBV18 and TRBJ2-1; D possibly uses TRBD1 or TRBD2 (5 bases each). In germline, CDR1 is KGHSH, CDR2 LQKENI. This CDR3 comprises 12 residues. Trimming took off 6 bases at V and 6 bases at J, with 9 bases between the two ends. The CDR3 DNA sequence: TGTGCCAGCTCCTGGGGGAGCAATGAGCAGTTCTTC. Translation: CASSWGSNEQFF.

The V and J genes are TRBV7-2 and TRBJ2-3; TRBD1 matches 7 bases. The CDR3 sequence is 14 residues long. Looked up from germline, CDR1 is SGHTA and CDR2 is FQGNSA. The trim removed 5 bases at V and 1 base at J, leaving 3 bases unmatched. The CDR3 coding sequence is TGTGCCAGCAGCCAAACAGGGGGCACAGATACGCAGTATTTT. Its protein product is CASSQTGGTDTQYF.

The chain links TRBV20-1 to TRBJ1-1; D gene uncertain. CDR1 and CDR2 (germline): DFQATT, SNEGSKA (reference sequence). V was trimmed by 3 bases and J by 1 base, leaving 9 bases between them. The CDR3 length is 13 residues. This CDR3 is CSASRTENTEAFF. In nucleotides, the CDR3 is TGCAGTGCTAGTCGCACGGAGAACACTGAAGCTTTCTTT.

V and J are TRBV19 and TRBJ1-4, with D uncertain. The CDR3 spans 16 residues. Germline V gives CDR1 LNHDA, CDR2 SQIVND (reference sequence). V shed 3 bases and J shed 5 bases, with 16 bases lying between them. CDR3 DNA: TGTGCCAGTAGTATTAGGGCGGACGGTAGCAATGAAAAACTGTTTTTT. It codes for CASSIRADGSNEKLFF.

This chain uses TRBV27 with TRBJ2-3, with D perhaps matching TRBD1 or TRBD2 (6 bases each). Trimming stripped 2 bases from V and 1 base from J, with 7 bases between. CDR3 length: 14 residues. The germline V gene has CDR1 MNHEY and CDR2 SMNVEV (reference sequence). DNA of the CDR3: TGTGCCAGCAGTTTAGGGGGGCGCACAGATACGCAGTATTTT. Its translation: CASSLGGRTDTQYF.

The chain joins TRBV19 to TRBJ2-7, with D possibly matching TRBD2 (5 bases). CDR3 length: 14 residues. Looked up from germline, CDR1 is LNHDA and CDR2 is SQIVND (reference sequence). Trimming stripped 3 bases from V and 0 bases from J, with 9 bases between. This chain's CDR3 is CASSIGGLSYEQYF. CDR3 in DNA: TGTGCCAGTAGTATTGGCGGGCTCTCCTACGAGCAGTACTTC.

The V call is TRBV3-1 (or the pseudogene TRBV3-2), the J call TRBJ1-2; 7 bases are shared with TRBD1. V lost 0 bases to trimming and J lost 4 bases; unmatched junction nucleotides: 5. This CDR3 comprises 15 residues. Germline values: CDR1 LGHDT, CDR2 YNNKEL (reference sequence). The CDR3 sequence is CASSQEGRGSYGYTF. In nucleotides, the CDR3 is TGTGCCAGCAGCCAAGAGGGCAGGGGGTCCTATGGCTACACCTTC.

The CDR3 loop reads CASSKLTGGNYGYTF. In DNA form, the CDR3 reads TGTGCCAGCAGCAAACTGACAGGAGGAAACTATGGCTACACCTTC. This sequence joins TRBV3-1 (or the pseudogene TRBV3-2) and TRBJ1-2; D is possibly TRBD1 (6 bases). This CDR3 region has 15 residues. V dropped 5 bases and J dropped 2 bases, with 15 bases sitting between them. Per germline, CDR1 LGHDT and CDR2 YNNKEL (reference sequence).